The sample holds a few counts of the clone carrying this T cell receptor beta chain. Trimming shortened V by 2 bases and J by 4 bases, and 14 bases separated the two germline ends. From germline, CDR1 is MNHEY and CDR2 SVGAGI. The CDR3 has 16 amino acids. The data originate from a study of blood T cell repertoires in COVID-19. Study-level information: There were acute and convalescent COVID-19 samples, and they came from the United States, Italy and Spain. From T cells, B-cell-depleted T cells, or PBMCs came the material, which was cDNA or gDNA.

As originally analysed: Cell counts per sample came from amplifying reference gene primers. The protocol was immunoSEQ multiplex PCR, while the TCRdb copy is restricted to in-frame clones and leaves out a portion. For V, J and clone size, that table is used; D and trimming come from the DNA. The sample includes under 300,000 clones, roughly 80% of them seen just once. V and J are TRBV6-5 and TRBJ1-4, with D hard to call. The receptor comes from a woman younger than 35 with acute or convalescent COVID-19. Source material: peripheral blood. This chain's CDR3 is CASSYRGRSFNEKLFF. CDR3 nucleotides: TGTGCCAGCAGTTACCGCGGGAGGTCGTTTAATGAAAAACTGTTTTTT.